This entry concerns a single T cell receptor (beta chain). This entry is derived from a study of control samples from healthy donors and cancer patients. The table came from immunoSEQ multiplex PCR; TCRdb's copy has only in-frame clones and leaves some out. The sample has more than 30,000 clones, approximately 94% seen once. CDR1 DFQATT and CDR2 SNEGSKA come from the germline V gene (reference sequence). This CDR3 is built from 11 residues. V dropped 4 bases and J dropped 2 bases, with 4 bases sitting between them. This chain connects TRBV20-1 to TRBJ2-3; D is undetermined. The source material was blood. This TCR derives from a man aged 55 to 70 in good health. The CDR3 here is CSATHTDTQYF. DNA of the CDR3: TGCAGTGCTACACACACAGATACGCAGTATTTT.